The 7 T cell receptor gamma chains listed next were all sequenced from one sample in a study of gamma delta lymphoproliferative disorders and STAT genes. Genomic DNA from isolated PBMCs served as the sequencing template. TCRdb re-processed the multiplex PCR reads via CATT. The sample includes some 830 gamma-chain clones, roughly an eighth of them seen just once. Sequences were obtained from blood. The receptors come from a human donor in good health.

Turning to this clone: It is unclear where the CDR3 begins or ends on the DNA, so no DNA is shown, and the CDR3 is as TCRdb lists it. TRGV4 is the V gene, and the J gene was not called. The CDR3 is made up of 20 amino acids, end residues included. Germline-derived CDR1 and CDR2 are EGSTGY and YDSYTSSV. The CDR3 loop is CATWDPRIIIRNSLAVEQHF.

This clone is large. This chain connects TRGV4 to TRGJP2. The J gene, left out of TCRdb, was set here by checking the DNA against germline. CDR1 is EGSTGY and CDR2 is YDSYTSSV in the germline V gene. The trim removed 1 base at V and 10 bases at J, leaving 3 bases unmatched. CDR3 length equals 12 residues. The CDR3 sequence: CATWDGFWIKTF. Written as DNA, the CDR3 is TGTGCCACCTGGGATGGTTTTTGGATCAAGACGTTT.

By its share, this clone is medium-sized (0.01 to 0.1%). At the DNA level, this CDR3 is encoded by other sequences in the same sample as well. The V gene is TRGV4, the J gene TRGJ1 or TRGJ2. The J gene, left out of TCRdb, was set here by checking the DNA against germline. The ends lost 1 base at V and 4 bases at J; junction bases unmatched: 1. This CDR3 has 12 amino acids. Germline V gene lookup returns CDR1 EGSTGY and CDR2 YDSYTSSV. Here the CDR3 reads CATWDGYYKKLF. The CDR3 DNA reads as TGTGCCACCTGGGATGGCTATTATAAGAAACTCTTT.

The sample holds one count of this clone. The V gene was identified as TRGV8, while no J gene was called. Germline V gene sequence: CDR1 VENAVY, CDR2 YDSYNSRV. CDR3 length equals 13 residues. The CDR3, as DNA: TGTGCCACCTGGGATAGTGCCTGGTTGGTTAAGATATTT. Amino acid sequence: CATWDSAWLVKIF.

In this sample, this clone is medium-sized. CDR3 sequence (DNA): TGTGCCACCTGGGATACCACTGGTTGGTTCAAGATATTT. Residues: CATWDTTGWFKIF. The genes are TRGV8 and TRGJP1. In the absence of a J gene in TCRdb, the DNA was matched to germline to assign it here. CDR1 is VENAVY and CDR2 is YDSYNSRV in the germline V gene. CDR3 length: 13 residues. V was clipped by 2 bases and J by 3 bases; unmatched bases: 0.

This chain joins TRGV10 and TRGJP1. Assignment of the J gene here rests on matching the DNA to germline, because TCRdb gives none. TRGV10 is marked as an open reading frame, function uncertain. The CDR3 length is 13 residues. With V trimmed by 8 bases and J by 5 bases, 6 bases remained unmatched. CDR3: CAAWGVTGWFKIF. CDR3 bases: TGTGCTGCGTGGGGCGTAACTGGTTGGTTCAAGATATTT.

This clone is termed large. The DNA is omitted, as the CDR3 cannot be located on it reliably, and the CDR3 follows TCRdb's listing. Called V gene: TRGV11; the J gene was not called. TRGV11 carries the ORF label, with uncertain function. The CDR3 adds up to 16 amino acids, both ends counted. The CDR3 spells CTTVPAGSLSHYKKLF.